The 27 T cell receptor beta chains below all came from one sample that was sequenced in a study of early T cells in non-severe SARS-CoV-2 infection. TCRdb fed the 5' RACE reads into MiXCR, producing one record per CDR3 protein. Of 98,000 or so distinct CDR3 sequences listed, about 12% are singletons. The sequenced material came from whole blood. The receptors come from an adult who was a healthcare worker with PCR-confirmed SARS-CoV-2 infection or an uninfected control (not recorded which).

This clonotype came up a few times. This chain links TRBV20-1 with TRBJ2-3; no clear D. The CDR3 consists of 13 residues. The V and J ends lost 6 bases and 1 base respectively, with 11 bases between them. CDR1 DFQATT and CDR2 SNEGSKA come from the germline V gene (reference sequence). The chain's CDR3 is CSARSDGTDTQYF. In nucleotides, the CDR3 is TGCAGTGCCCGGTCGGATGGCACAGATACGCAGTATTTT.

The rearrangement joins TRBV12-3 or TRBV12-4 to TRBJ1-1; D unresolved. The CDR3 spans 15 residues. V lost 6 bases and J 0 bases, leaving 14 bases between the germline ends. The CDR3 sequence: CASSSGPGMNTEAFF. The CDR3 DNA reads TGTGCCAGCAGCTCAGGACCGGGTATGAACACTGAAGCTTTCTTT.

This clonotype was observed many times. The chain links TRBV3-1 to TRBJ2-7; D possibly uses TRBD1 or TRBD2 (5 bases each). Germline CDR1 and CDR2: LGHDT and YNNKEL (reference sequence). V lost 4 bases and J 3 bases, leaving 25 bases between the germline ends. There are 18 residues in the CDR3. CDR3 protein: CASSLRRGRQKLNYEQYF. The CDR3 region has the DNA TGTGCCAGCAGCCTTCGCCGGGGCCGCCAAAAACTTAACTACGAGCAGTACTTC.

The chain couples TRBV11-2 to TRBJ2-1; a weak D match, TRBD2 (6 bases). Trimming took 1 base from V and 4 from J, leaving 17 bases between them. CDR3 length equals 17 residues. CDR1 and CDR2 (germline): SGHAT, FQNNGV. CDR3 in DNA: TGTGCCAGCAGCTTAGCGGAGAACCTGGGACTTTACAATGAGCAGTTCTTC. It specifies CASSLAENLGLYNEQFF.

A few counts support this clonotype. The V and J genes are TRBV10-3 and TRBJ2-2, with D possibly matching TRBD1 (6 bases). Germline assignment: CDR1 ENHRY and CDR2 SYGVKD. The V end lost 7 bases, the J end lost 4 bases, and 10 bases lay between the germline ends. CDR3 length: 13 residues. The CDR3 sequence is CAIKGDVTGELFF. The CDR3 DNA follows: TGTGCCATCAAGGGGGATGTCACCGGGGAGCTGTTTTTT.

V gene TRBV7-2 combines with J gene TRBJ2-7, with D unresolved. Trimming removed 5 bases from V and 2 bases from J, with 13 bases in between. Germline CDR1 reads SGHTA; CDR2 reads FQGNSA. CDR3 length equals 14 residues. This chain's CDR3 is CASSVEVAAYEQYF. The DNA of the CDR3 is TGTGCCAGCAGCGTAGAGGTCGCGGCCTACGAGCAGTACTTC.

This rearrangement joins TRBV5-1 to TRBJ2-1, with 7 bases fitting TRBD1. V was pared by 2 bases and J by 0 bases, with 5 bases of the junction left unmatched. The CDR3 totals 16 residues. CDR1 and CDR2 from the germline V gene are SGHRS and YFSETQ. The CDR3 nucleotides are TGCGCCAGCAGCTTCTCGGGACAGAGCTCCTACAATGAGCAGTTCTTC. Its protein product is CASSFSGQSSYNEQFF.

This clonotype was seen only a few times. The chain uses TRBV6-1 and TRBJ2-2; no reliable D call. V was trimmed by 8 bases and J by 1 base, leaving 11 bases between them. Germline CDR1 MNHNS, CDR2 SASEGT. The CDR3 extends over 14 amino acids. CDR3: CASLRDVNTGELFF. The CDR3 coding sequence is TGTGCCAGCCTCAGAGACGTGAACACCGGGGAGCTGTTTTTT.

This clonotype occurred a few times. This chain connects TRBV15 to TRBJ2-7; 7 bases line up with TRBD2. This CDR3 comprises 15 residues. The germline gives CDR1 LNHNV, CDR2 YYDKDF (reference sequence). Germline trimming cut 0 bases from V and 6 bases from J; bases unmatched to any gene: 8. The CDR3 DNA reads as TGTGCCACCAGCAGAGAAGGGAGGGTTGGGTCCGAGCAGTACTTC. Encoded protein: CATSREGRVGSEQYF.

This chain links TRBV20-1 with TRBJ2-5; weak D call: TRBD2 (6 bases). This CDR3 spans 12 amino acids. Germline CDR1 reads DFQATT; CDR2 reads SNEGSKA (reference sequence). Trimming took 3 bases from V and 8 from J, leaving 13 bases between them. In nucleotides, the CDR3 is TGCAGTGCTAGGGTTGGAGGGTTAACCCAGTACTTC. Residues: CSARVGGLTQYF.

The V and J genes are TRBV5-1 and TRBJ2-3; 10 bases line up with TRBD2. Trimming removed 4 bases from V and 2 bases from J; junction bases left unmatched: 4. This CDR3 region has 15 residues. The V gene's germline CDR1 is SGHRS and CDR2 YFSETQ. The CDR3 region is CASSPSGRATDTQYF. The CDR3 region has the DNA TGCGCCAGCAGCCCGAGCGGGAGGGCCACAGATACGCAGTATTTT.

The chain recombines TRBV6-4 with TRBJ2-3; the D gene is possibly TRBD2 (5 bases). The CDR3 runs to 16 residues. Germline loops: CDR1 MRHNA, CDR2 SNTAGT. With 1 base removed from V and 5 bases from J, the gap between germline ends came to 16 bases. This CDR3 is CASSDWASFRVDTQYF. As DNA, the CDR3 is TGTGCCAGCAGTGACTGGGCTAGCTTCCGGGTAGATACGCAGTATTTT.

Many counts were recorded for this clonotype. The rearrangement uses TRBV29-1 and TRBJ2-2; 10 nucleotides agree with TRBD1. The junction had 8 bases not matched to a gene; V was cut back by 7 bases and J by 6 bases. This CDR3 contains 14 residues. The germline V gene encodes CDR1 SQVTM and CDR2 ANQGSEA. CDR3 sequence: CSARTGGRPGELFF. Here the CDR3 DNA reads TGCAGCGCCCGGACAGGGGGACGACCCGGGGAGCTGTTTTTT.

J is TRBJ2-1 and V is TRBV7-9; D gene uncertain. Germline CDR1 and CDR2: SEHNR and FQNEAQ (reference sequence). Trimming took 5 bases from V and 9 from J, leaving 14 bases between them. The CDR3 has 13 residues. CDR3 DNA: TGTGCCAGCAGCCACCAGGTGGGTCGTGAGCAGTTCTTC. Translated: CASSHQVGREQFF.

This clonotype has more than one count but fewer than ten. Since the CDR3 does not end with the conserved phenylalanine or tryptophan, this likely comes from a read error. V usage is TRBV2 and J usage is TRBJ2-1, with a possible D match to TRBD1 (5 bases). The germline V and J ends were trimmed by 7 bases and 9 bases, with 16 bases remaining between them. Per the germline V gene, CDR1 is SNHLY and CDR2 is FYNNEI. This CDR3 region has 13 residues. The chain's CDR3 is CASNDRVRGEQFL. In DNA, the CDR3 is TGTGCCAGCAACGACAGAGTACGTGGTGAGCAGTTCTTG.

The genes are TRBV7-9 and TRBJ1-1, with 8 bases aligning to TRBD1. The V gene end was trimmed by 5 bases and the J gene end by 5 bases; junction bases not matched to a gene: 7. Germline assignment: CDR1 SEHNR and CDR2 FQNEAQ (reference sequence). This CDR3 comprises 14 residues. The CDR3 coding sequence is TGTGCCAGCAGCGAAAGGACAGGGCGGACTGAAGCTTTCTTT. Translating gives CASSERTGRTEAFF.

The count of this clonotype is one. The J gene is TRBJ2-3, the V gene TRBV6-4, with 15 bases matching TRBD2. Germline values: CDR1 MRHNA, CDR2 SNTAGT. This CDR3 contains 18 residues. Trimming at V came to 0 bases and at J to 4 bases, leaving 5 bases not matched to a gene. This chain's CDR3 is CASSDSKGTSGGPDTQYF. In DNA, the CDR3 is TGTGCCAGCAGTGACTCAAAAGGGACTAGCGGGGGGCCAGATACGCAGTATTTT.

This clonotype was recorded many times. The chain joins TRBV21-1 to TRBJ1-1; the listed D gene, TRBD1, was not tested against the DNA. TRBV21-1 is flagged as a pseudogene. CDR3 length: 15 residues. The CDR3 DNA reads TGTGCCAGCAGCAAAAGTAGGGGTGCGAACACTGAAGCTTTCTTT. This translates into CASSKSRGANTEAFF.

This clonotype was counted a few times. The germline gene is not matched at one end of the junction; a read error may be the cause. The chain employs TRBV7-6 and TRBJ2-3; 10 nucleotides match TRBD2. There are 15 residues in the CDR3. Per germline, CDR1 SGHVS and CDR2 FNYEAQ. The CDR3 spells CASSIAGGSTDTQYF. DNA of the CDR3: TGTGCCAGCAGCATAGCGGGAGGTAGCACAGATACGCAGTATTTT.

V gene TRBV19 combines with J gene TRBJ2-1, with 11 bases matching TRBD1. The CDR3 sequence is 17 residues long. Germline CDR1 and CDR2: LNHDA and SQIVND (reference sequence). V lost 4 bases and J lost 0; bases outside the gene matches: 5. CDR3 residues: CASSTDRGRGSYNEQFF. The CDR3, as DNA: TGTGCCAGTAGTACGGACAGGGGGCGAGGCTCCTACAATGAGCAGTTCTTC.

Comments on this clonotype: A much larger clone differs from this one at a single base, so this may be a read error. The genes are TRBV20-1 and TRBJ1-1, with a possible D match to TRBD1 (5 bases). This CDR3 has 13 residues. Germline V gene lookup returns CDR1 DFQATT and CDR2 SNEGSKA (reference sequence). The CDR3 bases are TGCGGTGCTAGAGCGAGGGGCCCCAAGGGAGCTTTCTTT. Translation gives CGARARGPKGAFF.

At least ten counts were recorded for this clonotype. The chain recombines TRBV11-2 with TRBJ2-7; D is ambiguous. Trimming cost V 5 bases and J 3 bases, with 11 bases left between them. The CDR3 length is 13 residues. In germline, CDR1 is SGHAT, CDR2 FQNNGV. The chain's CDR3 is CASSPLASYEQYF. For the CDR3, the DNA is TGTGCCAGCAGCCCCTTGGCCAGCTACGAGCAGTACTTC.

In its sample, this clonotype was seen many times. The rearrangement joins TRBV29-1 to TRBJ2-7, with D uncertain. CDR1 SQVTM and CDR2 ANQGSEA come from the germline V gene. The CDR3 is 14 residues long. V was clipped by 4 bases and J by 2 bases, with 15 bases between them. The CDR3 DNA reads TGCAGCGTTGTACGGCCTGATAAAGCCTACGAGCAGTACTTC. It yields the protein CSVVRPDKAYEQYF.

In its sample, this clonotype was seen a few times. The gene calls are TRBV5-4 and TRBJ1-1, with 8 bases that match TRBD1. Germline V CDR1 and CDR2: SGHNT, YYREEE (reference sequence). V shed 3 bases and J 10 bases; nucleotides not matched to a gene: 23. This CDR3 comprises 18 residues. The CDR3 loop is CASSSPQGANSATAVAFF. The DNA of the CDR3 is TGTGCCAGCAGCTCGCCCCAGGGGGCCAACTCCGCTACGGCCGTAGCTTTCTTT.

This clonotype was counted a few times. The chain employs TRBV9 and TRBJ2-1, with D possibly matching TRBD2 (5 bases). Deletions cut 3 bases from V and 0 bases from J, with 10 bases between. The germline CDR1 and CDR2 sequences are SGDLS and YYNGEE. CDR3 size: 15 residues. CDR3 DNA: TGTGCCAGCAGCGCTCGGGGAAACTCCTACAATGAGCAGTTCTTC. This sequence encodes CASSARGNSYNEQFF.

This clonotype was recorded many times. This chain uses TRBV7-9 with TRBJ2-2; D not resolved. The CDR3 spans 14 residues. V was cut by 3 bases and J by 4 bases, with 9 bases left in between. Per germline, CDR1 SEHNR and CDR2 FQNEAQ (reference sequence). The DNA for the CDR3 is TGTGCCAGCAGCTTTTCGGGCATCACCGGGGAGCTGTTTTTT. Its protein product is CASSFSGITGELFF.

This chain joins TRBV30 and TRBJ1-1, with D perhaps TRBD1 (6 bases). CDR3 length: 13 residues. In germline, CDR1 is GTSNPN, CDR2 SVGIG (reference sequence). The V gene lost 2 bases and the J gene lost 5 bases, with 12 bases spanning the gap. CDR3 amino acids: CAWSFDRNTEAFF. The CDR3 DNA is TGTGCCTGGAGTTTCGACAGGAATACTGAAGCTTTCTTT.